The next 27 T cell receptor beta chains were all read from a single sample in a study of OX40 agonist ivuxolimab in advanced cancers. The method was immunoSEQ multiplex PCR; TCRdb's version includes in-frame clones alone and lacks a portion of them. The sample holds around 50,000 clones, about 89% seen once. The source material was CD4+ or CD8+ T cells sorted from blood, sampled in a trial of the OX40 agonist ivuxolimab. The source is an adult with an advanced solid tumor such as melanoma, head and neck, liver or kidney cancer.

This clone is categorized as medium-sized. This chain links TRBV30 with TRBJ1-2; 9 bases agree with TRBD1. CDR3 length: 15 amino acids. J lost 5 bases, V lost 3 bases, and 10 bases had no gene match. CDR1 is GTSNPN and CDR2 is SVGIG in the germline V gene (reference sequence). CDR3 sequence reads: CAWRPRTGVGYGYTF. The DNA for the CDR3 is TGTGCCTGGAGACCCCGGACAGGGGTGGGTTATGGCTACACCTTC.

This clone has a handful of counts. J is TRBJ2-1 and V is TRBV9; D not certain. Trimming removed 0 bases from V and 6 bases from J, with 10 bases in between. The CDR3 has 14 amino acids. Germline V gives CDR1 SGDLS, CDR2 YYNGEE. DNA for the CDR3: TGTGCCAGCAGCGTAGCGGGTGTCGTCAATGAGCAGTTCTTC. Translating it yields CASSVAGVVNEQFF.

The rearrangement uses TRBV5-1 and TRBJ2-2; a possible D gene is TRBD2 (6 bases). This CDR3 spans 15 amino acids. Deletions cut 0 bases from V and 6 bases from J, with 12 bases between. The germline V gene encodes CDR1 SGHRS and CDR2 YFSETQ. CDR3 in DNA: TGCGCCAGCAGCTTGGCGGGGACTCAGTCCGGGGAGCTGTTTTTT. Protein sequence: CASSLAGTQSGELFF.

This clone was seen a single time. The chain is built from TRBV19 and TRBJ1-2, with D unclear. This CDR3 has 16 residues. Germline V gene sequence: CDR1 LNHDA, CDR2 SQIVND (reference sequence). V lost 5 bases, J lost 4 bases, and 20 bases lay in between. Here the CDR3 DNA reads TGTGCCAGTAGTGAGGCCCGGATCGGGTCGCTCTATGGCTACACCTTC. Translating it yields CASSEARIGSLYGYTF.

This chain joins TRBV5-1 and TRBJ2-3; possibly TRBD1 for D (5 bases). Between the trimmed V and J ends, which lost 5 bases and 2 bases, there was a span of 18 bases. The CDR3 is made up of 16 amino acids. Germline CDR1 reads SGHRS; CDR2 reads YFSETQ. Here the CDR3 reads CASSPLLRGNTDTQYF. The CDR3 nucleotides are TGCGCCAGCAGTCCTTTATTAAGGGGAAACACAGATACGCAGTATTTT.

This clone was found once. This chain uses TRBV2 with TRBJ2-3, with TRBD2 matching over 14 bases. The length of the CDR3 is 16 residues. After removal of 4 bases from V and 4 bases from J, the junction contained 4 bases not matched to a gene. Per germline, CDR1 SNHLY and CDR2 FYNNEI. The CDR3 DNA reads TGTGCCAGCAGTGTGGGACTAGCGGGAGAGGCAGATACGCAGTATTTT. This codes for CASSVGLAGEADTQYF. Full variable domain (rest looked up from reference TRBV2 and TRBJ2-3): EPEVTQTPSHQVTQMGQEVILRCVPISNHLYFYWYRQILGQKVEFLVSFYNNEISEKSEIFDDQFSVERPDGSNFTLKIRSTKLEDSAMYFCASSVGLAGEADTQYFGPGTRLTVL.

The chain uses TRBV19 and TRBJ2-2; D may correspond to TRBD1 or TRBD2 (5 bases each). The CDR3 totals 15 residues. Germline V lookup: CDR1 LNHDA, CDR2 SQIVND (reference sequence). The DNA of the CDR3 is TGTGCTAGTCGTACCGGGACGGCGAACACCGGGGAGCTGTTTTTT. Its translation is CASRTGTANTGELFF.

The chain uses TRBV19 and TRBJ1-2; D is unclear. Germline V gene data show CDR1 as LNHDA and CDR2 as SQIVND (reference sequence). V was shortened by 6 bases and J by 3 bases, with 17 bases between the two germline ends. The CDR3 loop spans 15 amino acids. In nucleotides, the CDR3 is TGTGCCAGTAGCCCCCGGTCGCTGGGGTACTATGGCTACACCTTC. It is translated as CASSPRSLGYYGYTF.

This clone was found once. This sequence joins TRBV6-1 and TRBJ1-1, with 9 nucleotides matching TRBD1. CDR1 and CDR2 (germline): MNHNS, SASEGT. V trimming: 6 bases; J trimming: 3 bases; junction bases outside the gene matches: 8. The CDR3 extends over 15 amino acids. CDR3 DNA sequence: TGTGCCAGCAGGGAAACAGGGGGCGAGGACACTGAAGCTTTCTTT. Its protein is CASRETGGEDTEAFF.

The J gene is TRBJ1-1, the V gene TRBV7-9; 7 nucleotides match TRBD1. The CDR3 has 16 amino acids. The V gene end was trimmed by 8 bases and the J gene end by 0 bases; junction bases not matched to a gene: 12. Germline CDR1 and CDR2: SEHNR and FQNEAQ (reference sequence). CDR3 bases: TGTGCCAGCCGACATGAGGGGACAGAGATGAACACTGAAGCTTTCTTT. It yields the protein CASRHEGTEMNTEAFF. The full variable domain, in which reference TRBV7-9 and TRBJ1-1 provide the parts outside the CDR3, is DTGVSQNPRHKITKRGQNVTFRCDPISEHNRLYWYRQTLGQGPEFLTYFQNEAQLEKSRLLSDRFSAERPKGSFSTLEIQRTEQGDSAMYLCASRHEGTEMNTEAFFGQGTRLTVV.

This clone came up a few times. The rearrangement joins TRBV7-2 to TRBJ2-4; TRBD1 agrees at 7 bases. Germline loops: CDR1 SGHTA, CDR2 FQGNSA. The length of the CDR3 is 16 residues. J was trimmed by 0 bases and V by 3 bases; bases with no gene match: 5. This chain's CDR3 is CASSFRQGVAKNIQYF. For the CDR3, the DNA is TGTGCCAGCAGCTTTCGACAGGGAGTAGCCAAAAACATTCAGTACTTC.

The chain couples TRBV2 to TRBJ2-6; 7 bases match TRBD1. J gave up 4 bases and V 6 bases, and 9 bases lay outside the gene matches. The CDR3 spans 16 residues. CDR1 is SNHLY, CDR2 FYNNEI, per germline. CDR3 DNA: TGTGCCAGCAGCCCCACCGGGACAGTGGGGGCCAACGTCCTGACTTTC. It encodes CASSPTGTVGANVLTF.

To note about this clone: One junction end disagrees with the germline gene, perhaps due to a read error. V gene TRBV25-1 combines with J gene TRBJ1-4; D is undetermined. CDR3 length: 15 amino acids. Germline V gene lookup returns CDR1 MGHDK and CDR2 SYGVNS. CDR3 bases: TGTGCCAGCAGTTCAGCTACCCCCAGAGGTGAAAAACTGCTTTTT. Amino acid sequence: CASSSATPRGEKLLF.

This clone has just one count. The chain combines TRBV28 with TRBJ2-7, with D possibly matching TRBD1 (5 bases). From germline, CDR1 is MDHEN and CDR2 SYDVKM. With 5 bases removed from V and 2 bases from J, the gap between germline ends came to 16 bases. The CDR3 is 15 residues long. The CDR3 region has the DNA TGTGCCAGCAGTCCCCGGGTCCAGGGCACCTACGAGCAGTACTTC. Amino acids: CASSPRVQGTYEQYF.

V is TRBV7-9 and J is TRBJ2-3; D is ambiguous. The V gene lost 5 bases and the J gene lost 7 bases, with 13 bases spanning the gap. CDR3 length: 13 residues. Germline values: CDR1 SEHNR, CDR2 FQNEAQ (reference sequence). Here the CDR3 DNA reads TGTGCCAGCAGCCCTCTGAAGGCCTATACGCAGTATTTT. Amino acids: CASSPLKAYTQYF.

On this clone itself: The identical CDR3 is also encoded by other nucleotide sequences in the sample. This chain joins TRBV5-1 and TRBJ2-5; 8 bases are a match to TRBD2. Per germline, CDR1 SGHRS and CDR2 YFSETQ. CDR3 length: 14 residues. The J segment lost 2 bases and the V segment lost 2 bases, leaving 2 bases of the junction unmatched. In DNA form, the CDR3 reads TGCGCCAGCAGCTTAACTAGCGGACAAGAGACCCAGTACTTC. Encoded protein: CASSLTSGQETQYF.

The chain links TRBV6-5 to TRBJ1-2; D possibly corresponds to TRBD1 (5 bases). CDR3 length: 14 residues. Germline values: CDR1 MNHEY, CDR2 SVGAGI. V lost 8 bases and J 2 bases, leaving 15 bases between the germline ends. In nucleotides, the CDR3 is TGTGCCAGCCGTATCACCGCAGGGAACTATGGCTACACCTTC. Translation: CASRITAGNYGYTF.

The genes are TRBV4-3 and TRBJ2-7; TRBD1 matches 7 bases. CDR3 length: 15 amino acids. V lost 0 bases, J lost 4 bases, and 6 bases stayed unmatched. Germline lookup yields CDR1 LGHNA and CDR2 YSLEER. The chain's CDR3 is CASSQDEGASYEQYF. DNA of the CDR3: TGCGCCAGCAGCCAAGATGAGGGGGCGAGTTACGAGCAGTACTTC.

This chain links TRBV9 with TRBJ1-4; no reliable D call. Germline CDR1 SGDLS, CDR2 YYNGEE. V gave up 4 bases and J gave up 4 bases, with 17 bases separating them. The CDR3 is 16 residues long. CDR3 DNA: TGTGCCAGCAGCCCAAAGGCGAGGACTTATAATGAAAAACTGTTTTTT. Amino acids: CASSPKARTYNEKLFF.

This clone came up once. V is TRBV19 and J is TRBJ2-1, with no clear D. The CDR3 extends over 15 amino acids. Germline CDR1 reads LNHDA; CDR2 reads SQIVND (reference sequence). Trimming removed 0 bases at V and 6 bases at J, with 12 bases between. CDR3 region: CASSIERAVGNEQFF. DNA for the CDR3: TGTGCCAGTAGTATAGAACGGGCGGTGGGCAATGAGCAGTTCTTC.

The CDR3 DNA reads as TGTGCCAGCAGAGCCCGGGAGGCTAATAATGAAAAACTGTTTTTT. It translates to CASRAREANNEKLFF. This chain links TRBV6-6 with TRBJ1-4; D is uncertain. Trimming stripped 6 bases from V and 4 bases from J, with 15 bases between. The germline V gene encodes CDR1 MNHNY and CDR2 SVGAGI (reference sequence). This CDR3 has 15 residues.

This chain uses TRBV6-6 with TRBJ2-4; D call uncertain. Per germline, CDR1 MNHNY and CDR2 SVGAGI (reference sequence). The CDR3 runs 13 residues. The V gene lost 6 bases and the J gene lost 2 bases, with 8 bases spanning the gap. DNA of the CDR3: TGTGCCAGCAGCCTCACAACCAAAAACATTCAGTACTTC. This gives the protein CASSLTTKNIQYF.

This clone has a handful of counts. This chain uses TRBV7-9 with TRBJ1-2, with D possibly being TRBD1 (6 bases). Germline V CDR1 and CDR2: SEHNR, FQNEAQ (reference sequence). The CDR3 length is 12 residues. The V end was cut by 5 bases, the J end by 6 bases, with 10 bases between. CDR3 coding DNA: TGTGCCAGCAGCCTCCACAGGGATGGCTACACCTTC. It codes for CASSLHRDGYTF.

The CDR3 loop reads CASSQANYGYTF. The CDR3 nucleotides read TGTGCCAGCAGCCAAGCCAACTATGGCTACACCTTC. This sequence joins TRBV7-2 and TRBJ1-2; no firm D call. Trimming pared 5 bases from V and 2 bases from J, leaving 6 bases between. CDR3 size: 12 residues. Germline V CDR1 and CDR2: SGHTA, FQGNSA.

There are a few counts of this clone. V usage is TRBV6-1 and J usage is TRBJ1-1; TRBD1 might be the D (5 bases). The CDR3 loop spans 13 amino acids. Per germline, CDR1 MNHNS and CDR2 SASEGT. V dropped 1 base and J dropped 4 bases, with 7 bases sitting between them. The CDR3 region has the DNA TGTGCCAGCAGTGAAGTCAGGGCCACTGAAGCTTTCTTT. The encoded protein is CASSEVRATEAFF.

CDR3 region: CASSKRQETQYF. CDR3 coding DNA: TGTGCCAGCTCTAAGCGGCAAGAGACCCAGTACTTC. The chain couples TRBV2 to TRBJ2-5; weak D call: TRBD2 (5 bases). This CDR3 comprises 12 residues. Germline CDR1 reads SNHLY; CDR2 reads FYNNEI. With 8 bases removed from V and 2 bases from J, the gap between germline ends came to 9 bases.

Written as DNA, the CDR3 is TGTGCCAGCAGCGTAGATTTCGGCAATCAGCCCCAGCATTTT. Translating gives CASSVDFGNQPQHF. This chain uses TRBV9 with TRBJ1-5, with unresolved D. The CDR3 totals 14 residues. Trimming pared 0 bases from V and 2 bases from J, leaving 6 bases between. Looked up from germline, CDR1 is SGDLS and CDR2 is YYNGEE.